Included here is one T cell receptor (beta chain) sequence, with context. The germline CDR1 and CDR2 sequences are MNHEY and SMNVEV (reference sequence). The CDR3 runs to 14 residues. The V gene end was trimmed by 4 bases and the J gene end by 4 bases; junction bases not matched to a gene: 4. Sequencing was performed with immunoSEQ multiplex PCR; in TCRdb, only in-frame clones are kept and a portion is missing. The sample contains about 70,000 clones, around 82% of which appear only once. The data stem from a study of OX40 agonist ivuxolimab in advanced cancers. This clonotype originated in an adult with an advanced solid tumor such as melanoma, head and neck, liver or kidney cancer. The sequencing used CD4+ or CD8+ T cells sorted from blood, collected in a trial of the OX40 agonist ivuxolimab. The J gene is TRBJ1-1, the V gene TRBV27; TRBD1 aligns across 9 bases. CDR3: CASSWDRDITEAFF. The CDR3 DNA sequence: TGTGCCAGCAGTTGGGACAGGGATATCACTGAAGCTTTCTTT.